This T cell receptor beta chain was identified in a study of cytomegalovirus exposure and HLA in healthy donors. Study-wide findings and caveats: The authors later found TCR association rates varying by HLA locus, with DRB1 most and HLA-C fewest.

Trimming took 7 bases from V and 8 from J; bases not matched to a gene: 13. The CDR3 runs to 14 residues. Germline values: CDR1 SGHTA, CDR2 FQGNSA. On this clone itself: Antigen unknown.

At the time of sampling, donors were nominally healthy, though unrecorded immune exposures were likely. A multiplex PCR was run with 60 Vbeta primers and 13 Jbeta primers. Clones were sequenced by immunoSEQ multiplex PCR, and TCRdb holds only the in-frame ones, with some missing. Its table records about 41,000 clones. Sequencing input: PBMCs. This clonotype originated in a man aged 25-45 years in good health and CMV-seronegative. The rearrangement links TRBV7-2 to TRBJ1-2; 7 nucleotides align to TRBD1. CDR3 amino acids: CASNYKPGTEGYTF. In nucleotides, the CDR3 is TGTGCCAGCAACTACAAACCCGGGACAGAAGGCTACACCTTC.